The clone carrying this T cell receptor beta chain was observed a few times. This record comes from a study of blood T cell repertoires in COVID-19. Across the study: Acute-phase and convalescent COVID-19 samples originated in the United States, Italy and Spain. Nucleic acid was either cDNA or gDNA, and it came from T cells, B-cell-depleted T cells, or PBMCs.

Original handling: From reference gene primer amplification, estimates of nucleated cell counts were derived. Sequenced by immunoSEQ multiplex PCR; TCRdb stores in-frame clones only, minus some. That table is the source of V, J and clone size, and D and trimming were worked out from the DNA. The sample has 30,000 to 50,000 clones; roughly 78% are singletons. Sequencing used peripheral blood. This TCR was recovered from a man at least 80 years old with active or convalescent COVID-19.

The CDR3 region is CSASCEPGATDNSPLHF. The DNA for the CDR3 is TGCAGTGCTAGTTGTGAGCCGGGAGCAACAGATAATTCACCCCTCCACTTT. This sequence joins TRBV20-1 and TRBJ1-6, with D hard to call. CDR3 size: 17 residues. The germline V gene encodes CDR1 DFQATT and CDR2 SNEGSKA (reference sequence). Trimming took off 3 bases at V and 5 bases at J, with 20 bases between the two ends.